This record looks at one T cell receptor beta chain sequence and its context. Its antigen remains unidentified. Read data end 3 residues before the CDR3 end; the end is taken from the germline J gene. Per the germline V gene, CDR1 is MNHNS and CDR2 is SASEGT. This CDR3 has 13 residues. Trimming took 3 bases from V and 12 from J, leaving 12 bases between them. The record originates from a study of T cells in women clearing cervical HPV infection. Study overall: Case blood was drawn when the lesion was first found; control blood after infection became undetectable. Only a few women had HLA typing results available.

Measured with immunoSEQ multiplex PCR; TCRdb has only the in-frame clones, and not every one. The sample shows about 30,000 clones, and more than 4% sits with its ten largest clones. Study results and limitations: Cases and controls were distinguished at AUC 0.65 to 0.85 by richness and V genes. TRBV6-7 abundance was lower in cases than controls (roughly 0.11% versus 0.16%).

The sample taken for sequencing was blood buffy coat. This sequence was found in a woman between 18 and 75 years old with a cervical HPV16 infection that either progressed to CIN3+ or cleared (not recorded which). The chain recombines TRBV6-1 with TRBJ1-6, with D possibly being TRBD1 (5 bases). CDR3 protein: CASSDGASGPLHF. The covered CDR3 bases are TGTGCCAGCAGTGATGGGGCATCTGGACCC.